This TCR beta chain originates from a study of CD8 T cells in Susac syndrome. Sequencing of TCR beta was carried out in blood CD8+ and CD4+ T cells. Random hexamers were used to reverse transcribe an amount of about 0.45 to 1 ug RNA. The CDR3 of TCR beta was amplified by immunoSEQ multiplex PCR across 54 Vbeta and 13 Jbeta. TCRdb re-called the immunoSEQ multiplex PCR reads through MiXCR, storing one row per CDR3 protein. The sample lists approximately 180,000 distinct CDR3 sequences; around 94% were seen once. There are 16 residues in the CDR3. V was cut by 1 base and J by 3 bases, with 16 bases left in between.

The TCR was taken from a human donor with Susac syndrome. The chain employs TRBV12-3 or TRBV12-4 and TRBJ2-7, with D hard to call. The sequenced sample was CD4+ T cells from PBMCs. The CDR3 DNA reads as TGTGCCAGCAGTTTAGAATTGATGAGGCTCCGCTACGAGCAGTACTTC. Protein sequence: CASSLELMRLRYEQYF.